This entry lists 21 T cell receptor beta chains sequenced from one sample in a study of identical twins. Using its own MiXCR run on the 5' RACE reads, TCRdb lists one record per CDR3 protein. Of around 550,000 distinct CDR3 sequences in the sample, 13% to 15% were seen once. The same sample was also studied in work on yellow fever vaccine responses in identical twins.

Input material: CD4+ T cells sorted from blood. These receptors were collected from a woman in her late teens or twenties in good health.

The chain has TRBV29-1 and TRBJ1-2; 8 bases match TRBD1. After removal of 8 bases from V and 14 bases from J, the junction contained 16 bases not matched to a gene. CDR3 length equals 12 residues. Germline V gives CDR1 SQVTM, CDR2 ANQGSEA. The CDR3: CSTRTGPKVNTF. DNA for the CDR3: TGCAGCACCAGGACAGGGCCTAAGGTGAATACCTTC.

This clonotype was seen a handful of times. The CDR3, as DNA: TGTGCCAGCAGTGTTAGCGGGGAGTACAATGAGCAGTTCTTC. Translation gives CASSVSGEYNEQFF. The chain employs TRBV6-4 and TRBJ2-1, with 8 bases aligning to TRBD2. Germline assignment: CDR1 MRHNA and CDR2 SNTAGT. This CDR3 is built from 14 residues. V gave up 4 bases and J gave up 4 bases; unmatched junction bases: 3.

The chain recombines TRBV12-5 with TRBJ2-5; 9 positions match TRBD2. Trimming cost V 3 bases and J 3 bases; bases outside gene matches: 5. The CDR3 is 15 amino acids. Germline V lookup: CDR1 LGHNT, CDR2 FRNRAP. The CDR3 DNA sequence: TGTGCTAGTGGTTTAGCGGGAGGACTAAAAGAGACCCAGTACTTC. Translation: CASGLAGGLKETQYF.

This clonotype was counted between two and nine times. The chain is built from TRBV3-1 and TRBJ2-1; no firm D call. V shed 0 bases and J shed 10 bases, with 19 bases lying between them. The length of the CDR3 is 16 residues. In germline, CDR1 is LGHDT, CDR2 YNNKEL (reference sequence). CDR3 sequence reads: CASSQDTPALSQEQFF. CDR3 DNA: TGTGCCAGCAGCCAAGATACACCCGCCCTTTCCCAGGAGCAGTTCTTC.

This clonotype was seen more than once but under ten times. The V call is TRBV15, the J call TRBJ2-1, with D tentatively TRBD2 (5 bases). The V end was cut by 0 bases, the J end by 10 bases, with 13 bases between. Germline CDR1 LNHNV, CDR2 YYDKDF (reference sequence). This CDR3 contains 14 residues. The CDR3 DNA reads TGTGCCACCAGCAGAGATTCCCCTAGCCCAGAGCAGTTCTTC. Translating gives CATSRDSPSPEQFF.

This clonotype was seen many times. The chain links TRBV12-3 or TRBV12-4 to TRBJ1-1; D possibly corresponds to TRBD1 (6 bases). The CDR3 totals 14 residues. V lost 3 bases, J lost 10 bases, and 18 bases lay in between. The CDR3 sequence: CASSLGQGSLVAFF. CDR3 DNA sequence: TGTGCCAGCAGTTTGGGGCAGGGGTCCTTGGTAGCTTTCTTT.

The chain is built from TRBV12-3 or TRBV12-4 and TRBJ2-1; 8 bases are shared with TRBD2. This CDR3 comprises 16 residues. J was trimmed by 3 bases and V by 3 bases; bases with no gene match: 7. The CDR3 is CASSFSGGGHYNEQFF. Here the CDR3 DNA reads TGTGCCAGCAGTTTCTCCGGCGGGGGGCACTACAATGAGCAGTTCTTC.

The sample holds a few counts of this clonotype. This chain connects TRBV20-1 to TRBJ2-1; tentatively, D is TRBD2 (6 bases). V was shortened by 3 bases and J by 0 bases, with 6 bases between the two germline ends. The CDR3 runs to 13 residues. CDR1 and CDR2 from the germline V gene are DFQATT and SNEGSKA (reference sequence). As DNA, the CDR3 is TGCAGTGCTAGGCGGGACTCCTACAATGAGCAGTTCTTC. It yields the protein CSARRDSYNEQFF.

This clonotype was picked up many times. The J gene is TRBJ2-1, the V gene TRBV7-8; possibly TRBD1 or TRBD2 for D (5 bases each). Germline V lookup: CDR1 SGHVS, CDR2 FQNEAQ. This CDR3 has 15 residues. V dropped 3 bases and J dropped 7 bases, with 16 bases sitting between them. The CDR3 region is CASSFGVRWGNEQFF. The DNA for the CDR3 is TGTGCCAGCAGCTTCGGGGTCCGCTGGGGGAATGAGCAGTTCTTC.

The chain has TRBV6-4 and TRBJ2-1, with TRBD1 identical over 10 bases. The CDR3 is made up of 15 amino acids. V lost 4 bases to trimming and J lost 8 bases; unmatched junction nucleotides: 8. The germline V gene has CDR1 MRHNA and CDR2 SNTAGT. CDR3 sequence reads: CASSGRQGAVDEQFF. The CDR3 DNA sequence: TGTGCCAGCAGTGGGCGACAGGGGGCGGTCGATGAGCAGTTCTTC.

The sample holds a few counts of this clonotype. This chain links TRBV6-1 with TRBJ1-1; D is unclear. V lost 4 bases and J lost 4, with 25 bases in between. The CDR3 spans 18 residues. From germline, CDR1 is MNHNS and CDR2 SASEGT. The CDR3 region is CASSAPHQGTLRGTEAFF. CDR3 nucleotide sequence: TGTGCCAGCAGTGCCCCCCATCAAGGAACATTACGCGGCACTGAAGCTTTCTTT.

The chain combines TRBV12-3 or TRBV12-4 with TRBJ2-6; TRBD1 might be the D (5 bases). The CDR3 consists of 18 residues. V lost 1 base and J 1 base, leaving 14 bases between the germline ends. As DNA, the CDR3 is TGTGCCAGCAGTTTAGTCCCAGGGTCGAGGTCTGGGGCCAACGTCCTGACTTTC. This translates into CASSLVPGSRSGANVLTF.

DNA of the CDR3: TGTGCCAGCAGCCACTCTAGCGGGAGCCCCGGGGAGCTGTTTTTT. Translation: CASSHSSGSPGELFF. The chain recombines TRBV7-9 with TRBJ2-2; 10 bases fit TRBD2. Looked up from germline, CDR1 is SEHNR and CDR2 is FQNEAQ (reference sequence). This CDR3 spans 15 amino acids. The J segment lost 6 bases and the V segment lost 5 bases, leaving 6 bases of the junction unmatched. The complete variable domain, with remaining parts taken from reference TRBV7-9 and TRBJ2-2, reads DTGVSQNPRHKITKRGQNVTFRCDPISEHNRLYWYRQTLGQGPEFLTYFQNEAQLEKSRLLSDRFSAERPKGSFSTLEIQRTEQGDSAMYLCASSHSSGSPGELFFGEGSRLTVL.

This clonotype has only a few counts. The V and J genes are TRBV11-3 and TRBJ2-7, with 10 bases identical to TRBD2. Germline-derived CDR1 and CDR2 are SGHNT and YENEEA. The length of the CDR3 is 16 residues. The V gene end was trimmed by 2 bases and the J gene end by 5 bases; junction bases not matched to a gene: 9. The CDR3 protein is CASSLNFPSGSHEQYF. The CDR3 region has the DNA TGTGCCAGCAGCTTAAACTTTCCTAGCGGGAGTCACGAGCAGTACTTC.

This rearrangement joins TRBV6-1 to TRBJ2-1, with 8 bases aligning to TRBD2. The length of the CDR3 is 18 residues. Germline CDR1 is MNHNS and CDR2 is SASEGT. V lost 5 bases to trimming and J lost 4 bases; unmatched junction nucleotides: 16. CDR3 sequence: CASSPGLEKRGFYNEQFF. The CDR3 DNA reads TGTGCCAGCAGTCCAGGGCTAGAGAAGCGGGGGTTTTACAATGAGCAGTTCTTC.

This clonotype was counted a few times. V gene TRBV6-1 combines with J gene TRBJ2-2, with D tentatively TRBD2 (6 bases). Germline CDR1 is MNHNS and CDR2 is SASEGT. The V gene lost 5 bases and the J gene lost 0 bases, with 13 bases spanning the gap. The CDR3 loop spans 16 amino acids. CDR3 region: CASSREPNANTGELFF. The CDR3 bases are TGTGCCAGCAGTCGGGAGCCTAATGCGAACACCGGGGAGCTGTTTTTT.

This clonotype has only a few counts. The V gene is TRBV5-6, the J gene TRBJ2-1, with 14 bases matching TRBD2. From germline, CDR1 is SGHDT and CDR2 YYEEEE. V trimming: 3 bases; J trimming: 10 bases; junction bases outside the gene matches: 9. The CDR3 contains 16 residues. The CDR3 loop is CASSSGLAGAPREQFF. The CDR3 region has the DNA TGTGCCAGCAGCTCGGGACTAGCGGGGGCCCCACGGGAGCAGTTCTTC. Full variable domain (rest looked up from reference TRBV5-6 and TRBJ2-1): DAGVTQSPTHLIKTRGQQVTLRCSPKSGHDTVSWYQQALGQGPQFIFQYYEEEERQRGNFPDRFSGHQFPNYSSELNVNALLLGDSALYLCASSSGLAGAPREQFFGPGTRLTVL.

The rearrangement links TRBV20-1 to TRBJ2-2; D is undetermined. The V end was cut by 3 bases, the J end by 1 base, with 12 bases between. Germline V gene sequence: CDR1 DFQATT, CDR2 SNEGSKA (reference sequence). The CDR3 totals 15 residues. Here the CDR3 reads CSARSPARNTGELFF. The CDR3 DNA reads TGCAGTGCTAGGTCCCCAGCGAGGAACACCGGGGAGCTGTTTTTT.

The chain links TRBV7-2 to TRBJ1-1; D remains ambiguous. Trimming shortened V by 2 bases and J by 0 bases, and 10 bases separated the two germline ends. CDR1 is SGHTA and CDR2 is FQGNSA in the germline V gene. The CDR3 loop spans 15 amino acids. CDR3 in amino acids: CASSLNQEMNTEAFF. The DNA of the CDR3 is TGTGCCAGCAGCTTAAATCAGGAGATGAACACTGAAGCTTTCTTT.

The V gene is TRBV20-1, the J gene TRBJ2-3, with a weak D call TRBD2 (5 bases). The CDR3 consists of 18 residues. Looked up from germline, CDR1 is DFQATT and CDR2 is SNEGSKA (reference sequence). Trimming left V 2 bases short and J 0 bases short, with 21 bases between. The CDR3 loop is CSARQNPWEFSSTDTQYF. The CDR3 DNA reads TGCAGTGCTAGACAAAACCCCTGGGAGTTCTCTAGCACAGATACGCAGTATTTT.

This clonotype was recorded at least ten times. This chain uses TRBV12-3 or TRBV12-4 with TRBJ2-7; D unclear. The CDR3 consists of 12 residues. The V end was cut by 1 base, the J end by 4 bases, with 5 bases between. CDR3 coding DNA: TGTGCCAGCAGTTTAGTAAGGTACGAGCAGTACTTC. This gives the protein CASSLVRYEQYF.